A single sample gave rise to the 32 T cell receptor beta chains below, sequenced in a study of metastatic and nonmetastatic thyroid tumors. Each patient came to thyroid surgery without any prior treatment (of any kind). TCRdb re-called the PCR reads through MiXCR. The repertoire includes about 7,000 clones, around two fifths of them detected once, and approximately 20% sits in the top ten. Specimen: tumor tissue. The receptors come from a female donor with papillary thyroid cancer or a benign thyroid nodule (not recorded which). Some clones in this sample may be carry-over from other donors' samples.

The chain couples TRBV6-2 or TRBV6-3 to TRBJ2-7; TRBD1 agrees at 7 bases. Per germline, CDR1 MNHEY and CDR2 SVGEGT. With V trimmed by 6 bases and J by 3 bases, 11 bases remained unmatched. The CDR3 runs to 15 residues. The CDR3 DNA is TGTGCCAGCAGGATGACGACAGGGTCTGGCTACGAGCAGTACTTC. Translation gives CASRMTTGSGYEQYF.

This clone was counted between two and nine times. This chain links TRBV18 with TRBJ2-3; D is unclear. The V end lost 0 bases, the J end lost 2 bases, and 6 bases lay between the germline ends. The CDR3 is 14 residues long. Germline loops: CDR1 KGHSH, CDR2 LQKENI. This chain's CDR3 is CASSPPQPTDTQYF. DNA for the CDR3: TGTGCCAGCTCACCACCCCAGCCCACAGATACGCAGTATTTT. The full variable domain, completed using reference TRBV18 and TRBJ2-3, is NAGVMQNPRHLVRRRGQEARLRCSPMKGHSHVYWYRQLPEEGLKFMVYLQKENIIDESGMPKERFSAEFPKEGPSILRIQQVVRGDSAAYFCASSPPQPTDTQYFGPGTRLTVL.

This clone was seen a handful of times. The gene calls are TRBV24-1 and TRBJ1-2; 7 positions match TRBD1. Trimming at V came to 3 bases and at J to 1 base, leaving 4 bases not matched to a gene. Per the germline V gene, CDR1 is KGHDR and CDR2 is SFDVKD. The CDR3 extends over 15 amino acids. CDR3 amino acids: CATSDKQGINYGYTF. CDR3 sequence (DNA): TGTGCCACCAGTGATAAACAGGGGATTAACTATGGCTACACCTTC.

This clone is labeled as medium-sized. The chain couples TRBV9 to TRBJ2-1; 7 nucleotides agree with TRBD1. This CDR3 is 14 amino acids long. Losses at the gene ends were 7 bases for V and 3 bases for J; bases not matched to a gene: 7. Germline V gives CDR1 SGDLS, CDR2 YYNGEE. The CDR3 region has the DNA TGTGCCAGCGCTAAGGGACAGCGCTACAATGAGCAGTTCTTC. Amino acids: CASAKGQRYNEQFF.

The rearrangement uses TRBV11-3 and TRBJ2-5; 8 positions agree with TRBD1. CDR1 is SGHNT and CDR2 is YENEEA in the germline V gene. J was trimmed by 0 bases and V by 1 base; bases with no gene match: 4. The CDR3 length is 16 residues. The CDR3: CASSLGRQGYQETQYF. DNA for the CDR3: TGTGCCAGCAGCTTAGGTCGACAGGGGTACCAAGAGACCCAGTACTTC.

The chain couples TRBV5-1 to TRBJ2-1; tentatively, D is TRBD1 (5 bases). Germline V gene sequence: CDR1 SGHRS, CDR2 YFSETQ. The CDR3 is 13 residues long. Trimming took off 0 bases at V and 8 bases at J, with 9 bases between the two ends. The CDR3 loop is CASSLVRVDEQFF. Written as DNA, the CDR3 is TGCGCCAGCAGCTTGGTCAGGGTCGATGAGCAGTTCTTC.

This clone was found a few times. The chain joins TRBV6-1 to TRBJ1-2; possible D gene TRBD1, 6 bases. This CDR3 spans 13 amino acids. Trimming pared 0 bases from V and 8 bases from J, leaving 10 bases between. The germline gives CDR1 MNHNS, CDR2 SASEGT. CDR3 bases: TGTGCCAGCAGTGAAGCCCAGGGGAGCGGCTACACCTTC. Translation gives CASSEAQGSGYTF.

This clone was recorded at least ten times. The rearrangement uses TRBV6-1 and TRBJ2-1; 9 nucleotides align to TRBD2. This CDR3 contains 18 residues. CDR1 MNHNS and CDR2 SASEGT come from the germline V gene. Germline trimming cut 2 bases from V and 7 bases from J; bases unmatched to any gene: 15. CDR3 nucleotide sequence: TGTGCCAGCAGTGAAAACAGCCTCCGGGCAACTAGCGGGAATGAGCAGTTCTTC. Its protein is CASSENSLRATSGNEQFF.

For this clone: The DNA is left out, because the CDR3 cannot be placed on it with certainty; the CDR3 is given as TCRdb lists it. J is TRBJ1-1 and V is TRBV7-9; the table's D call of TRBD1 was not tested on the DNA. CDR1 is SEHNR, CDR2 FQNEAQ, per germline (reference sequence). The CDR3 extends over 12 residues, inclusive of both ends. The CDR3 loop reads CASSPWGPGSFF.

This chain uses TRBV20-1 with TRBJ2-5; TRBD1 agrees at 9 bases. CDR1 and CDR2 from the germline V gene are DFQATT and SNEGSKA (reference sequence). The V and J ends lost 0 bases and 5 bases, in that order; junction bases with no gene match: 4. This CDR3 is 14 amino acids long. CDR3: CSARDGTGPETQYF. CDR3 in DNA: TGCAGTGCTAGAGATGGGACAGGGCCCGAGACCCAGTACTTC.

With regard to this clone: At one end the junction does not follow the germline gene, possibly because of a read error. CDR3 bases: TGTGTCAGCTGTCAGGACGGGACAGACTATGGCTACACCTTC. The encoded protein is CVSCQDGTDYGYTF. The J gene is TRBJ1-2, the V gene TRBV2, with TRBD1 identical over 7 bases. The CDR3 loop spans 14 amino acids. CDR1 and CDR2 (germline): SNHLY, FYNNEI.

The chain combines TRBV5-1 with TRBJ1-1, with D tentatively TRBD1 (5 bases). V shed 0 bases and J shed 8 bases, with 17 bases lying between them. The germline gives CDR1 SGHRS, CDR2 YFSETQ. The CDR3 totals 15 residues. This CDR3 reads CASSLVAGGLNEAFF. The CDR3 bases are TGCGCCAGCAGCTTGGTCGCGGGGGGGTTGAACGAAGCTTTCTTT.

This clone was detected a few times. This chain uses TRBV28 with TRBJ1-1; the D is unclear. V dropped 7 bases and J dropped 12 bases, with 21 bases sitting between them. The CDR3 loop spans 13 amino acids. Germline loops: CDR1 MDHEN, CDR2 SYDVKM. The CDR3 loop reads CASKKGGFYPTFF. CDR3 nucleotide sequence: TGTGCCAGCAAAAAAGGAGGGTTCTACCCGACTTTCTTT.

By proportion, this clone is large (0.1 to 1%). J is TRBJ2-7 and V is TRBV20-1; 8 bases are a match to TRBD1. The V segment lost 6 bases and the J segment 1 base; nucleotides outside the gene matches: 11. Germline V gene data show CDR1 as DFQATT and CDR2 as SNEGSKA (reference sequence). CDR3 length: 15 amino acids. CDR3 region: CSADAQGAMSYEQYF. The CDR3 region has the DNA TGCAGTGCGGACGCTCAGGGGGCCATGTCCTACGAGCAGTACTTC.

In this sample, this clone turned up a few times. V is TRBV10-3 and J is TRBJ1-2; the match to TRBD1 covers 10 bases. V gave up 0 bases and J gave up 5 bases; unmatched junction bases: 6. The CDR3 consists of 16 residues. Germline loops: CDR1 ENHRY, CDR2 SYGVKD. The CDR3 coding sequence is TGTGCCATCAGTGAGTCCATATGGACAGGGGGTTATGGCTACACCTTC. This sequence encodes CAISESIWTGGYGYTF.

This clone is labeled medium-sized. Other DNA sequences in this sample translate to the same CDR3. V gene TRBV12-3 or TRBV12-4 combines with J gene TRBJ1-5; no clear D gene. This CDR3 contains 15 residues. Between the trimmed V and J ends, which lost 6 bases and 3 bases, there was a span of 15 bases. The DNA of the CDR3 is TGTGCCAGCAGCCTAAAAGCTGGTTTCAATCAGCCCCAGCATTTT. It translates to CASSLKAGFNQPQHF.

The gene calls are TRBV7-9 and TRBJ1-3; D perhaps matches TRBD1 (6 bases). CDR1 is SEHNR and CDR2 is FQNEAQ in the germline V gene (reference sequence). CDR3 length: 15 amino acids. V was clipped by 2 bases and J by 2 bases, with 10 bases between them. CDR3 sequence reads: CASSLIQGTGNTIYF. The CDR3 DNA follows: TGTGCCAGCAGCTTAATCCAGGGGACTGGAAACACCATATATTTT.

This chain uses TRBV20-1 with TRBJ2-7; D unresolved. Germline V CDR1 and CDR2: DFQATT, SNEGSKA (reference sequence). The germline V and J ends were trimmed by 6 bases and 6 bases, with 12 bases remaining between them. The CDR3 sequence is 11 residues long. In nucleotides, the CDR3 is TGCAGTGCCTACAACCCTCCCGAGCAGTACTTC. It translates to CSAYNPPEQYF.

This clone was observed once. V usage is TRBV7-9 and J usage is TRBJ2-2; D uncertain. The germline V gene encodes CDR1 SEHNR and CDR2 FQNEAQ (reference sequence). CDR3 length: 13 residues. The V end was cut by 5 bases, the J end by 2 bases, with 6 bases between. DNA for the CDR3: TGTGCCAGCAGCCAACCAAACACCGGGGAGCTGTTTTTT. Translated: CASSQPNTGELFF.

The chain combines TRBV19 with TRBJ1-1, with TRBD1 matching 9 bases. This CDR3 has 13 residues. Germline V gene lookup returns CDR1 LNHDA and CDR2 SQIVND (reference sequence). The V and J ends lost 6 bases and 5 bases, in that order; junction bases with no gene match: 4. The CDR3 protein is CASRGTGRTEAFF. The CDR3 DNA is TGTGCCAGTAGGGGGACAGGGCGGACTGAAGCTTTCTTT.

The chain couples TRBV2 to TRBJ1-5, with a weak D call TRBD1 (5 bases). The CDR3 runs 17 residues. V was clipped by 6 bases and J by 0 bases, with 18 bases between them. Germline assignment: CDR1 SNHLY and CDR2 FYNNEI. For the CDR3, the DNA is TGTGCCAGCAGGGCCAGGGCTTCGTTGGGTAGCAATCAGCCCCAGCATTTT. It encodes CASRARASLGSNQPQHF.

The sample holds a few counts of this clone. The rearrangement uses TRBV18 and TRBJ1-1; D call uncertain. Germline V gene data show CDR1 as KGHSH and CDR2 as LQKENI. CDR3 length equals 13 residues. Trimming shortened V by 1 base and J by 5 bases, and 8 bases separated the two germline ends. The CDR3 loop is CASSPQGGTEAFF. The CDR3 nucleotides read TGTGCCAGCTCACCACAGGGAGGGACTGAAGCTTTCTTT. The variable domain in full, completed from reference TRBV18 and TRBJ1-1, reads NAGVMQNPRHLVRRRGQEARLRCSPMKGHSHVYWYRQLPEEGLKFMVYLQKENIIDESGMPKERFSAEFPKEGPSILRIQQVVRGDSAAYFCASSPQGGTEAFFGQGTRLTVV.

The chain is built from TRBV9 and TRBJ2-3; D is uncertain. The CDR3 totals 11 residues. CDR1 is SGDLS and CDR2 is YYNGEE in the germline V gene. The V gene lost 4 bases and the J gene lost 4 bases, with 4 bases spanning the gap. In DNA form, the CDR3 reads TGTGCCAGCAGCCAAGCAGATACGCAGTATTTT. This encodes CASSQADTQYF.

Of note for this clone: A read error may account for a junction end that differs from germline. Within the sample, other DNA sequences also encode this same CDR3. The CDR3 region has the DNA TGCAGTGCGCCTGTCCCTAGCGGCACAGATACTCAGTATTTT. Protein sequence: CSAPVPSGTDTQYF. The rearrangement joins TRBV20-1 to TRBJ2-3; 7 positions agree with TRBD2. The CDR3 is 14 residues long. Looked up from germline, CDR1 is DFQATT and CDR2 is SNEGSKA (reference sequence).

This clone was found a few times. The chain uses TRBV6-1 and TRBJ1-4; the D is unclear. Germline V gene data show CDR1 as MNHNS and CDR2 as SASEGT. The CDR3 consists of 15 residues. V dropped 2 bases and J dropped 0 bases, with 7 bases sitting between them. The CDR3 region has the DNA TGTGCCAGCAGTGAAAGCTGGGCAACTAATGAAAAACTGTTTTTT. It codes for CASSESWATNEKLFF.

This clone was observed a few times. The rearrangement links TRBV6-1 to TRBJ1-1; D may be TRBD1 (5 bases). With 4 bases removed from V and 5 bases from J, the gap between germline ends came to 14 bases. CDR1 MNHNS and CDR2 SASEGT come from the germline V gene. The length of the CDR3 is 14 residues. The chain's CDR3 is CASSARTPQTEAFF. The CDR3 nucleotides are TGTGCCAGCAGTGCCCGGACACCCCAAACTGAAGCTTTCTTT.

This clone is categorized as medium-sized. The rearrangement joins TRBV9 to TRBJ2-7, with 10 bases fitting TRBD1. The CDR3 length is 14 residues. Germline trimming cut 3 bases from V and 3 bases from J; bases unmatched to any gene: 3. CDR1 is SGDLS and CDR2 is YYNGEE in the germline V gene. CDR3 sequence (DNA): TGTGCCAGCAGCGACGGGACAGGGGACTACGAGCAGTACTTC. Translation gives CASSDGTGDYEQYF.

This clone is labeled large. The chain carries TRBV2 and TRBJ2-2, with D possibly being TRBD2 (5 bases). With 7 bases removed from V and 4 bases from J, the gap between germline ends came to 13 bases. This CDR3 comprises 14 residues. Germline V gives CDR1 SNHLY, CDR2 FYNNEI. Here the CDR3 DNA reads TGTGCCAGCACGGGGTACCTTAGCACCGGGGAGCTGTTTTTT. Amino acids: CASTGYLSTGELFF. The whole variable domain, remainder taken from reference TRBV2 and TRBJ2-2, is EPEVTQTPSHQVTQMGQEVILRCVPISNHLYFYWYRQILGQKVEFLVSFYNNEISEKSEIFDDQFSVERPDGSNFTLKIRSTKLEDSAMYFCASTGYLSTGELFFGEGSRLTVL.

Comment on this clone: One end of the junction does not line up with germline, which may come from a read error. This chain joins TRBV6-2 or TRBV6-3 and TRBJ2-7; a possible D gene is TRBD1 (6 bases). Looked up from germline, CDR1 is MNHEY and CDR2 is SVGEGT. This CDR3 is built from 19 residues. The CDR3: CASSYPLVVGGQTIDEHYF. CDR3 in DNA: TGTGCCAGCAGTTACCCACTGGTTGTCGGAGGACAGACAATCGACGAGCATTACTTC.

The chain uses TRBV27 and TRBJ2-5; 8 nucleotides agree with TRBD1. The CDR3 consists of 15 residues. Germline V gene sequence: CDR1 MNHEY, CDR2 SMNVEV (reference sequence). The junction had 12 bases not matched to a gene; V was cut back by 5 bases and J by 7 bases. The CDR3 nucleotides read TGTGCCAGCAGTGCCAGTGGGACAGGACCCTGGACCCAGTACTTC. Translated, it gives CASSASGTGPWTQYF.

This chain uses TRBV30 with TRBJ1-6; 7 bases line up with TRBD1. In germline, CDR1 is GTSNPN, CDR2 SVGIG (reference sequence). The V segment lost 2 bases and the J segment 10 bases; nucleotides outside the gene matches: 14. There are 16 residues in the CDR3. CDR3: CAWSTPKGQSRSPLHF. The CDR3 coding sequence is TGTGCCTGGAGTACACCAAAGGGACAGTCCCGGTCACCCCTCCACTTT.

A few counts support this clone. The chain is built from TRBV27 and TRBJ2-7; 7 nucleotides agree with TRBD2. CDR1 is MNHEY, CDR2 SMNVEV, per germline (reference sequence). CDR3 length: 18 amino acids. The trim removed 1 base at V and 3 bases at J, leaving 15 bases unmatched. The CDR3 is CASSLYPLTREGIYEQYF. CDR3 bases: TGTGCCAGCAGTTTATACCCCCTCACCAGGGAGGGCATCTACGAGCAGTACTTC.